The 13 T cell receptor beta chains below come from one sample, sequenced in a study of T cells after yellow fever vaccination. A single record per CDR3 protein comes from TCRdb applying MiXCR to the 5' RACE reads. Of 450,000 to 600,000 distinct CDR3 sequences listed, around 17% are singletons. Sequencing was performed on PBMCs, taken around 5 days after the first yellow fever vaccination. These receptors were taken from a man aged 18 to 29 who received the YFV17D yellow fever vaccine.

V is TRBV20-1 and J is TRBJ2-5; D ambiguous. V was cut by 5 bases and J by 4 bases, with 14 bases left in between. The CDR3 contains 13 residues. Germline V gives CDR1 DFQATT, CDR2 SNEGSKA (reference sequence). Here the CDR3 DNA reads TGCAGTGCTCGTCTTAGCCGGCTAGAGACCCAGTACTTC. Residues: CSARLSRLETQYF.

V and J are TRBV29-1 and TRBJ2-2; 9 bases align to TRBD2. This CDR3 is 16 amino acids long. Trimming at V came to 6 bases and at J to 6 bases, leaving 14 bases not matched to a gene. Germline CDR1 is SQVTM and CDR2 is ANQGSEA. The CDR3 region has the DNA TGCAGCGTGGTCCGCAGCGGGGGGCCTTCGGCCGGGGAGCTGTTTTTT. Its translation: CSVVRSGGPSAGELFF.

The chain carries TRBV6-2 or TRBV6-3 and TRBJ2-3; perhaps D is TRBD1 or TRBD2 (6 bases each). The CDR3 is 15 amino acids. CDR1 and CDR2 (germline): MNHEY, SVGEGT. V was shortened by 4 bases and J by 5 bases, with 16 bases between the two germline ends. The CDR3 is CASSSRGAVQDTQYF. Written as DNA, the CDR3 is TGTGCCAGCAGTTCTAGGGGGGCTGTTCAAGATACGCAGTATTTT.

A few counts support this clonotype. The chain recombines TRBV4-2 with TRBJ2-5; no firm D call. The germline V gene encodes CDR1 LGHNA and CDR2 YNFKEQ. The CDR3 spans 15 residues. V shed 0 bases and J shed 2 bases, with 10 bases lying between them. CDR3: CASSQDFPSQETQYF. The CDR3, as DNA: TGTGCCAGCAGCCAAGATTTCCCTAGTCAAGAGACCCAGTACTTC.

This chain links TRBV12-3 or TRBV12-4 with TRBJ1-5, with a possible D match to TRBD1 (6 bases). The V and J ends lost 7 bases and 1 base respectively, with 14 bases between them. The length of the CDR3 is 15 residues. In DNA, the CDR3 is TGTGCCAGCACCCCACAGGGTTGGAGCAATCAGCCCCAGCATTTT. Translated: CASTPQGWSNQPQHF.

This clonotype was seen more than once but under ten times. The gene calls are TRBV12-3 or TRBV12-4 and TRBJ2-3; TRBD1 agrees at 9 bases. This CDR3 region has 14 residues. Trimming took 5 bases from V and 7 from J; bases not matched to a gene: 7. This chain's CDR3 is CASSRTGERNTQYF. The DNA of the CDR3 is TGTGCCAGCAGTCGGACAGGGGAAAGGAATACGCAGTATTTT.

The gene calls are TRBV7-9 and TRBJ2-1, with TRBD2 matching 13 bases. This CDR3 spans 17 amino acids. Germline V gene sequence: CDR1 SEHNR, CDR2 FQNEAQ (reference sequence). V lost 3 bases and J lost 8; bases outside the gene matches: 10. The CDR3, as DNA: TGTGCCAGCAGCTTGACTAGCGGGGGGTCGGAGGTTCATGAGCAGTTCTTC. Amino acids: CASSLTSGGSEVHEQFF.

The chain joins TRBV7-3 to TRBJ2-6; D is unclear. The V end was cut by 2 bases, the J end by 2 bases, with 7 bases between. Germline CDR1 reads SGHTA; CDR2 reads FQGTGA. The CDR3 runs to 15 residues. The CDR3 is CASSLQEAGANVLTF. In DNA form, the CDR3 reads TGTGCCAGCAGCTTACAGGAAGCTGGGGCCAACGTCCTGACTTTC.

The chain joins TRBV12-3 or TRBV12-4 to TRBJ1-3; the D is unclear. This CDR3 has 12 residues. V shed 7 bases and J shed 0 bases, with 4 bases lying between them. This chain's CDR3 is CASTNSGNTIYF. CDR3 DNA: TGTGCCAGCACCAACTCTGGAAACACCATATATTTT.

There are many counts of this clonotype. The chain has TRBV5-1 and TRBJ1-2, with D tentatively TRBD1 (5 bases). This CDR3 comprises 14 residues. V gave up 0 bases and J gave up 3 bases, with 9 bases separating them. CDR1 and CDR2 from the germline V gene are SGHRS and YFSETQ. The chain's CDR3 is CASSLEGKDYGYTF. For the CDR3, the DNA is TGCGCCAGCAGCTTGGAGGGGAAGGACTATGGCTACACCTTC.

This clonotype was counted a few times. The genes are TRBV6-5 and TRBJ2-3, with 7 bases matching TRBD2. There are 13 residues in the CDR3. The V segment lost 4 bases and the J segment 5 bases; nucleotides outside the gene matches: 3. CDR1 and CDR2 from the germline V gene are MNHEY and SVGAGI. The CDR3 region has the DNA TGTGCCAGCAGTTTTATAGCGGGAGATACGCAGTATTTT. This sequence encodes CASSFIAGDTQYF.

This clonotype has a handful of counts. J is TRBJ1-5 and V is TRBV28; D gene unclear. Trimming removed 6 bases from V and 0 bases from J, with 9 bases in between. CDR3 length: 14 residues. CDR1 is MDHEN and CDR2 is SYDVKM in the germline V gene. The CDR3 loop reads CASRGWGSNQPQHF. As DNA, the CDR3 is TGTGCCAGCAGGGGCTGGGGTAGCAATCAGCCCCAGCATTTT.

This clonotype was picked up a small number of times. V and J are TRBV6-6 and TRBJ2-1; D ambiguous. The CDR3 totals 13 residues. V lost 6 bases, J lost 8 bases, and 14 bases lay in between. In germline, CDR1 is MNHNY, CDR2 SVGAGI (reference sequence). The CDR3 sequence: CASRATRYDEQFF. The CDR3 nucleotides read TGTGCCAGCAGAGCCACGCGGTACGATGAGCAGTTCTTC.